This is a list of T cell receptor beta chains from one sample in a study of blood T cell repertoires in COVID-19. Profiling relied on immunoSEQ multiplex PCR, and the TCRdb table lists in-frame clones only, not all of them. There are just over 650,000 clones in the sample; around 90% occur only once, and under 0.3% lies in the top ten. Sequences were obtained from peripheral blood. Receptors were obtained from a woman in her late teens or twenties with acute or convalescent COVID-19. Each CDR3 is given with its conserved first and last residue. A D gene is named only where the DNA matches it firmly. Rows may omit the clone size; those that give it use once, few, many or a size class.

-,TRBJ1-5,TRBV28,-,TGTGCCAGCAGAGGGTCAGGGGTTCAATTGGGCAATCAGCCCCAGCATTTT,CASRGSGVQLGNQPQHF
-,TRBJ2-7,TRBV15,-,TGTGCCACCAGCAGAGAGCGGGACAGTGCCTACGAGCAGTACTTC,CATSRERDSAYEQYF
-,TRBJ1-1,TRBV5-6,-,TGTGCCAGCAGCTTGACATACCACACTGAAGCTTTCTTT,CASSLTYHTEAFF
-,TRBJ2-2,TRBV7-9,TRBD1,TGTGCCAGCAGCCCCTCGAGAGGGGGCAATTTCCCCGGGGAGCTGTTTTTT,CASSPSRGGNFPGELFF
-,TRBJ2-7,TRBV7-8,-,TGTGCCAGCAGCTCTCTCGACAGGAAGGGGTACGAGCAGTACTTC,CASSSLDRKGYEQYF
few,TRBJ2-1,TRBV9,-,TGTGCCAGCAGCGGCCTGAGTGGGCCCAATGAGCAGTTCTTC,CASSGLSGPNEQFF
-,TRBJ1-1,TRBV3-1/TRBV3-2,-,TGTGCCAGCAGCCATCGCGAAAACACTGAAGCTTTCTTT,CASSHRENTEAFF
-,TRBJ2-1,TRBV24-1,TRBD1,TGTGCCACCATTCACAGGGGGCCCCACGGGAGTGAGCAGTTCTTC,CATIHRGPHGSEQFF
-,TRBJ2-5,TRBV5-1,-,TGCGCCAGCCAACGGATACCAGGGGCACAAGAGACCCAGTACTTC,CASQRIPGAQETQYF
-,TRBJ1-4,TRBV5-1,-,TGCGCCAGCAGCTTTTGGGGCCAAGTTGGTGAAAAACTGTTTTTT,CASSFWGQVGEKLFF
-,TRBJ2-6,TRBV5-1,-,TGCGCCAGCAGCTTGACGGACTTCTCTGGGGCCAACGTCCTGACTTTC,CASSLTDFSGANVLTF
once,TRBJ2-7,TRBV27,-,TGTGCCAGCAGTTCAAAGGGGACAATTAAGCGCGAGCAGTACTTC,CASSSKGTIKREQYF
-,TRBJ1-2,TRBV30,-,TGTGCCTGGAGGAGGGAGAACTATGGCTACACCTTC,CAWRRENYGYTF
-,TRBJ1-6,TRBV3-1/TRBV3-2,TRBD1,TGTGCCAGTCAAACTAGGACAGGGGGGTTCCCCCTCCACTTT,CASQTRTGGFPLHF
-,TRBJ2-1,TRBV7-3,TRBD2,TGTGCCAGCAGCTTCAAAGCGGGGGGTTACAATGAGCAGTTCTTC,CASSFKAGGYNEQFF
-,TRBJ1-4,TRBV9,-,TGTGCCAGCGGGTCCCGCAGGGATAACGAAAAACTGTTTTTT,CASGSRRDNEKLFF
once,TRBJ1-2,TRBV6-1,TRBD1,TGTGCCAGCAGTGAAAGACAGGGGCGCTATGGCTACACCTTC,CASSERQGRYGYTF
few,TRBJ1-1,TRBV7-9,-,TGTGCCAGCAGCTTAGCGGGCAGATGGAACACTGAAGCTTTCTTT,CASSLAGRWNTEAFF
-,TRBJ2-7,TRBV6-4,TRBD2,TGTGCCAGCAGTGAGAGGCCGGGGGGATCTAACGAGCAGTACTTC,CASSERPGGSNEQYF
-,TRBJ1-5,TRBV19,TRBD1,TGTGCCAGTAGCCCAGGGGGCGCGTTTAGGAATCAGCCCCAGCATTTT,CASSPGGAFRNQPQHF
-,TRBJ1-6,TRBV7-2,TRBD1,TGTGCCAGCAGCTTATACAGGGGCCAATCACCCCTCCACTTT,CASSLYRGQSPLHF
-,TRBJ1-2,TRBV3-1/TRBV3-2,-,TGTGCCAGCAGCCAAGATTCTCATCGAAAGGGGTGGGCCTATGGCTACACCTTC,CASSQDSHRKGWAYGYTF
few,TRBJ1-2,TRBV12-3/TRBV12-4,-,TGTGCCAGCAGTTTGGGGGGGAGCTATGGCTACACCTTC,CASSLGGSYGYTF
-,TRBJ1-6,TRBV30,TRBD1,TGTGCCTGGAGGACAGGGTCTCGCTCACCCCTCCACTTT,CAWRTGSRSPLHF
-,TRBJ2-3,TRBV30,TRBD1,TGTGCCTGGAAAAGCTTGGGACAGGGGCGGACAGATACGCAGTATTTT,CAWKSLGQGRTDTQYF
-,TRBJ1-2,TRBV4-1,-,TGCGCCAGCAGCCAAGTTGAGGGTACGGTCTATGGCTACACCTTC,CASSQVEGTVYGYTF
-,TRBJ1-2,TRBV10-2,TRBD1,TGCGCCAGCAAAAAAATTCAGGGGGACGGCTACACCTTC,CASKKIQGDGYTF
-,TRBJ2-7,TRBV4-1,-,TGCGCCAGCAGCCAAGTTCCAAACTACGAGCAGTACTTC,CASSQVPNYEQYF